This T cell receptor beta chain was sequenced for a study of control samples from healthy donors and cancer patients. Only in-frame clones appear in the TCRdb table, and some are missing; sequencing was by immunoSEQ multiplex PCR. The sample lists 55,000 to 85,000 clones, just under 90% occurring once. CDR1 is MGHDK, CDR2 SYGVNS, per germline. Trimming shortened V by 6 bases and J by 0 bases, and 8 bases separated the two germline ends. The length of the CDR3 is 13 residues. The chain carries TRBV25-1 and TRBJ1-1; a possible D gene is TRBD1 (6 bases). What was sequenced was PBMCs. The sequence was collected from a man aged 55 to 70 with lung cancer. The CDR3 sequence is CASRGQLNTEAFF. CDR3 nucleotide sequence: TGTGCCAGCAGAGGACAGCTGAACACTGAAGCTTTCTTT.